The 18 T cell receptor beta chains below come from one sample, sequenced in a study of regulatory T cells in long-lasting Graves disease. Construction of TCR beta libraries relied on iRepertoire HTBI primers and on Arm-PCR targeting CDR3 regions. One entry per CDR3 protein, called by TCRdb with MiXCR from the multiplex PCR reads. This sample has 300,000 or so distinct CDR3 sequences, with about 20% found just once. The time point was: persistent/refractory GD, antithyroid drugs over 5 years with positive TRAb. Preparation of the TCR library used RNA extracted from PBMCs. The material was peripheral blood mononuclear cells (PBMCs), obtained when the disease was refractory, from a patient treated with antithyroid drugs. These receptors were taken from a female donor with Graves disease.

This clonotype was picked up a small number of times. The rearrangement uses TRBV5-1 and TRBJ2-7; D ambiguous. Trimming cost V 1 base and J 3 bases, with 20 bases left between them. Germline V lookup: CDR1 SGHRS, CDR2 YFSETQ. The CDR3 covers 17 residues. The CDR3 spells CASSLIDLGLWYYEQYF. CDR3 coding DNA: TGCGCCAGCAGCTTGATTGATCTCGGCCTTTGGTACTACGAGCAGTACTTC.

This clonotype was recorded many times. V gene TRBV9 combines with J gene TRBJ2-5, with TRBD1 matching over 7 bases. CDR3 length equals 14 residues. Germline CDR1 reads SGDLS; CDR2 reads YYNGEE. V lost 4 bases, J lost 1 base, and 4 bases stayed unmatched. The CDR3 protein is CASSPRQGQETQYF. The CDR3 coding sequence is TGTGCCAGCAGCCCTAGACAGGGCCAAGAGACCCAGTACTTC.

In its sample, this clonotype was seen many times. The chain combines TRBV6-2 or TRBV6-3 with TRBJ1-1, with 7 bases identical to TRBD1. V dropped 2 bases and J dropped 4; count of bases not matched to a gene: 7. Germline values: CDR1 MNHEY, CDR2 SVGEGT. This CDR3 has 15 amino acids. CDR3 region: CASSYEGALVTEAFF. The CDR3 DNA sequence: TGTGCCAGCAGTTACGAGGGGGCTTTGGTCACTGAAGCTTTCTTT.

Comments on this clonotype: The junction shows a germline mismatch at one end, possibly a read error. This chain links TRBV7-2 with TRBJ2-4; TRBD1 agrees at 8 bases. Germline lookup yields CDR1 SGHTA and CDR2 FQGNSA. The CDR3 contains 14 residues. Written as DNA, the CDR3 is TGTGCCAGCAGCTATTTCTCAGGGGGCAATGAGCAGTCCTTC. It yields the protein CASSYFSGGNEQSF.

The table lists this clonotype with many counts. The V and J genes are TRBV14 and TRBJ1-1; D is ambiguous. V was cut by 5 bases and J by 1 base, with 8 bases left in between. This CDR3 is built from 13 residues. Per germline, CDR1 SGHDN and CDR2 FVKESK. This CDR3 reads CASSRNRNTEAFF. CDR3 sequence (DNA): TGTGCCAGCAGCAGAAACAGGAACACTGAAGCTTTCTTT. The full variable domain, rest sourced from reference TRBV14 and TRBJ1-1, is EAGVTQFPSHSVIEKGQTVTLRCDPISGHDNLYWYRRVMGKEIKFLLHFVKESKQDESGMPNNRFLAERTGGTYSTLKVQPAELEDSGVYFCASSRNRNTEAFFGQGTRLTVV.

The table lists this clonotype with many counts. This chain joins TRBV7-3 and TRBJ2-2; D is unresolved. Germline CDR1 is SGHTA and CDR2 is FQGTGA. CDR3 length: 14 residues. The V gene lost 0 bases and the J gene lost 6 bases, with 8 bases spanning the gap. In DNA, the CDR3 is TGTGCCAGCAGCTTAACCTCGCGTGCCGGGGAGCTGTTTTTT. It codes for CASSLTSRAGELFF.

This clonotype was seen only a few times. The CDR3, as DNA: TGCGCCAGCAGCTTGGCATCCGGGGTCACTGAAGCTTTCTTT. It is translated as CASSLASGVTEAFF. This chain links TRBV5-1 with TRBJ1-1; D gene unclear. Trimming shortened V by 0 bases and J by 4 bases, and 10 bases separated the two germline ends. From germline, CDR1 is SGHRS and CDR2 YFSETQ. The CDR3 covers 14 residues.

The sample holds a few counts of this clonotype. CDR3 in amino acids: CASSQDGAPIYGYTF. As DNA, the CDR3 is TGTGCCAGCAGCCAAGACGGCGCTCCGATCTATGGCTACACCTTC. The chain carries TRBV14 and TRBJ1-2; no firm D call. The CDR3 totals 15 residues. Per germline, CDR1 SGHDN and CDR2 FVKESK. The V end was cut by 0 bases, the J end by 4 bases, with 12 bases between.

This clonotype has more than one count but fewer than ten. This rearrangement joins TRBV28 to TRBJ2-1; 7 bases are a match to TRBD2. V lost 9 bases and J lost 6; bases outside the gene matches: 23. This CDR3 is 18 amino acids long. Germline values: CDR1 MDHEN, CDR2 SYDVKM. CDR3 amino acids: CASSNKASGNRRGNEQFF. CDR3 in DNA: TGTGCCAGTAGCAATAAAGCGAGCGGGAATCGACGGGGCAATGAGCAGTTCTTC.

This clonotype was recorded many times. This chain connects TRBV7-2 to TRBJ1-2, with D maybe TRBD1 (5 bases). In germline, CDR1 is SGHTA, CDR2 FQGNSA. The CDR3 runs to 12 residues. V lost 6 bases and J 8 bases, leaving 13 bases between the germline ends. The CDR3 sequence: CASSRDGWGYTF. CDR3 DNA sequence: TGTGCCAGCAGTCGGGACGGATGGGGCTACACCTTC.

The gene calls are TRBV6-2 or TRBV6-3 and TRBJ1-3, with a possible D match to TRBD1 (6 bases). The CDR3 has 18 residues. The V gene lost 0 bases and the J gene lost 4 bases, with 19 bases spanning the gap. The germline V gene has CDR1 MNHEY and CDR2 SVGEGT. CDR3 in amino acids: CASSYSSLIGGYGNTIYF. CDR3 bases: TGTGCCAGCAGTTACTCGAGTCTAATAGGGGGTTACGGAAACACCATATATTTT.

The V and J genes are TRBV5-1 and TRBJ2-1, with D perhaps matching TRBD1 or TRBD2 (6 bases each). V lost 2 bases and J 8 bases, leaving 11 bases between the germline ends. The CDR3 has 13 residues. The V gene's germline CDR1 is SGHRS and CDR2 YFSETQ. The CDR3 loop is CASSFTGADEQFF. CDR3 nucleotide sequence: TGCGCCAGCAGCTTCACGGGGGCCGATGAGCAGTTCTTC. Filled out from reference TRBV5-1 and TRBJ2-1, the complete variable domain reads KAGVTQTPRYLIKTRGQQVTLSCSPISGHRSVSWYQQTPGQGLQFLFEYFSETQRNKGNFPGRFSGRQFSNSRSEMNVSTLELGDSALYLCASSFTGADEQFFGPGTRLTVL.

The chain uses TRBV11-2 and TRBJ1-1; D may be TRBD1 (5 bases). The CDR3 contains 16 residues. Germline V lookup: CDR1 SGHAT, CDR2 FQNNGV. V gave up 6 bases and J gave up 5 bases, with 22 bases separating them. CDR3 sequence (DNA): TGTGCCAGCAGAGCAAAGGGGAACCCTTTGGGGACTGAAGCTTTCTTT. It yields the protein CASRAKGNPLGTEAFF.

This rearrangement joins TRBV3-1 to TRBJ2-1, with 10 nucleotides matching TRBD2. V shed 6 bases and J 2 bases; nucleotides not matched to a gene: 1. The CDR3 sequence is 14 residues long. Germline CDR1 and CDR2: LGHDT and YNNKEL (reference sequence). In nucleotides, the CDR3 is TGTGCCAGCAGTCTAGCGGGAGCCTACAATGAGCAGTTCTTC. This encodes CASSLAGAYNEQFF.

The genes are TRBV6-8 and TRBJ2-5, with 7 bases lining up with TRBD1. The germline gives CDR1 MNHGY, CDR2 SAAAGT. Germline trimming cut 8 bases from V and 1 base from J; bases unmatched to any gene: 13. The CDR3 length is 16 residues. Here the CDR3 reads CASRLSWGQFQETQYF. CDR3 DNA sequence: TGTGCCAGCCGACTCTCATGGGGACAGTTCCAAGAGACCCAGTACTTC.

This chain joins TRBV4-1 and TRBJ2-5, with D uncertain. The CDR3 is made up of 16 amino acids. V lost 1 base to trimming and J lost 1 base, with 13 bases between them. Germline-derived CDR1 and CDR2 are MGHRA and YSYEKL. CDR3 nucleotides: TGCGCCAGCAGCCAAGGCCGAGTGGGTTTCCAAGAGACCCAGTACTTC. This gives the protein CASSQGRVGFQETQYF.

The table lists this clonotype with many counts. The chain recombines TRBV27 with TRBJ2-6, with TRBD1 as a possible D gene (6 bases). V lost 6 bases and J lost 4, with 13 bases in between. From germline, CDR1 is MNHEY and CDR2 SMNVEV (reference sequence). The CDR3 is made up of 15 amino acids. The CDR3 DNA is TGTGCCAGCAGACCCGCAGGGGTCGGGGCCAACGTCCTGACTTTC. It is translated as CASRPAGVGANVLTF.

A note on this clonotype: A much larger clone lies one base from this, so it may be a read error. This sequence joins TRBV2 and TRBJ2-7; D ambiguous. Germline values: CDR1 SNHLY, CDR2 FYNNEI. The CDR3 consists of 15 residues. CDR3 sequence: CASSRYRSASHEQYF. The CDR3 coding sequence is TGTGCCAGCTCACGATATCGGAGTGCCTCCCACGAGCAGTACTTC.